Listed here is a single T cell receptor beta chain. The antigen remains undetermined. The data originate from a study of T cell responses to AZD1222 COVID-19 vaccine. TCRdb's table, derived via immunoSEQ multiplex PCR, lists solely in-frame clones and lacks some. Here the sample spans more than 90,000 clones, 90% being singletons. Study results and limitations: Two AZD1222 doses significantly raised spike-specific TCR breadth and depth over controls. Reports indicate that nearly half of spike-specific TCRs are directed at unmutated variant regions. Baseline testing showed seropositivity in only a handful of AZD1222 recipients.

Trimming cost V 5 bases and J 5 bases; bases outside gene matches: 7. Germline CDR1 is SNHLY and CDR2 is FYNNEI. This CDR3 contains 14 residues. The source material was peripheral blood, sampled on day 0 of AZD1222 vaccination. The V and J genes are TRBV2 and TRBJ2-7; TRBD1 matches at 9 bases. The TCR originated in an adult in good health. The chain's CDR3 is CASSLGTGTDEQYF. The CDR3 DNA is TGTGCCAGCAGTCTGGGGACAGGGACAGACGAGCAGTACTTC.